The source of this T cell receptor (beta chain) is a study of blood T cell repertoires in COVID-19. Study summary: Italy, Spain and the United States were the sources of the convalescent and acute COVID-19 samples. From T cells, B-cell-depleted T cells, or PBMCs came the material, which was cDNA or gDNA.

The assay was immunoSEQ multiplex PCR, and TCRdb's table has in-frame clones only and misses some. This repertoire shows some 500,000 clones, roughly 88% found once; its top ten account for approximately 1.8%. Residents of 24 US areas, aged about 18 to 100 years, made up the participants. Recovered status applied to Cohort 3 donors who had two consecutive negative PCRs. It also applied to those with clearance or with symptom resolution. Germline loops: CDR1 MNHEY, CDR2 SVGAGI. Deletions cut 0 bases from V and 6 bases from J, with 12 bases between. The CDR3 covers 15 residues. The sample comprised PBMCs or T cells enriched from blood (not recorded which). This TCR was sampled from a woman aged 40 to 50 who had recovered from COVID-19. The chain combines TRBV6-5 with TRBJ2-1, with D possibly TRBD2 on 5 matching bases. CDR3 nucleotides: TGTGCCAGCAGTTACTCGGGATCAGCGGCCAATGAGCAGTTCTTC. Amino acids: CASSYSGSAANEQFF.